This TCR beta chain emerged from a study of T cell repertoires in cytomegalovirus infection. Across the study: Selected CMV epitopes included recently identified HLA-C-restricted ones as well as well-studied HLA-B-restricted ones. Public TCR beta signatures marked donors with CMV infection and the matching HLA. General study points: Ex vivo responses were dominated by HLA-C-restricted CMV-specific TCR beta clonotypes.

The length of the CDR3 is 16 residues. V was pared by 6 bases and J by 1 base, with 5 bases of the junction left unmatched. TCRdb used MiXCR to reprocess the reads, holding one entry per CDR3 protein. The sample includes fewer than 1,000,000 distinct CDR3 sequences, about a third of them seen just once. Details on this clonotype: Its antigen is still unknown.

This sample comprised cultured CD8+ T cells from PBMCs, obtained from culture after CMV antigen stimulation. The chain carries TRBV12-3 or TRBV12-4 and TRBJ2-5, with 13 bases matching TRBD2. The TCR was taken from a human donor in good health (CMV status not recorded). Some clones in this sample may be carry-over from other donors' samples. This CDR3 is CASRRTSGGLQETQYF. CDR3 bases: TGTGCCAGCAGGCGGACTAGCGGGGGACTCCAAGAGACCCAGTACTTC.